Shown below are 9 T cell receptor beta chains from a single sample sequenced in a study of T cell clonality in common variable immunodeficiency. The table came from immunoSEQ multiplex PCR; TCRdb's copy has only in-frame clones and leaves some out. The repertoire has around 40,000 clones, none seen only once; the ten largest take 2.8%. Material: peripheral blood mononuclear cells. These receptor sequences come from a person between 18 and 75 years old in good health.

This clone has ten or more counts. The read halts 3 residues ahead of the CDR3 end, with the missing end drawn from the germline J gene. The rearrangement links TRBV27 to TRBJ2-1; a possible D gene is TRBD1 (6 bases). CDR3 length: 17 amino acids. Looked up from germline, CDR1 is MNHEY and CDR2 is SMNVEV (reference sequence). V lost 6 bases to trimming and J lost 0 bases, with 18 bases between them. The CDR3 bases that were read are TGTGCCAGCAGGCCAGGGGCTAGCCCGAGCTCCTACAATGAG. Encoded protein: CASRPGASPSSYNE. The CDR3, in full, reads CASRPGASPSSYNEQFF.

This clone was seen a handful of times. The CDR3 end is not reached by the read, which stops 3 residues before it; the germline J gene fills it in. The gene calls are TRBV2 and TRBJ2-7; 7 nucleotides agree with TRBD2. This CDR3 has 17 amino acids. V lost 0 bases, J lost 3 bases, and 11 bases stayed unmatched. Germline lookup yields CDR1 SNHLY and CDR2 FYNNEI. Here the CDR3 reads CASSEARRAGTNYEQYF. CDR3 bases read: TGTGCCAGCAGTGAAGCCAGAAGAGCCGGGACTAACTACGAG.

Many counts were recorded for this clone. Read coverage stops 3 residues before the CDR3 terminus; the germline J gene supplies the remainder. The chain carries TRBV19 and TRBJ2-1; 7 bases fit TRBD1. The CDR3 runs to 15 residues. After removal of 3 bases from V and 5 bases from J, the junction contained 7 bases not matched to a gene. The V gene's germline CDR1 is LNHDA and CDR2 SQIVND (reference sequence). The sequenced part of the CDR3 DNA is TGTGCCAGTAGTATGAGAGACAGGGCCAACAATGAG. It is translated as CASSMRDRANNE. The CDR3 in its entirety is CASSMRDRANNEQFF.

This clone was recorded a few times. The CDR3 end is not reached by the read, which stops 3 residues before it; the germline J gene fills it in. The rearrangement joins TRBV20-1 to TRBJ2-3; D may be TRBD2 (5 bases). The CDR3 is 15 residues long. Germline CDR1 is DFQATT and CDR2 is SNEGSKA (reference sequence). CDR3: CSALPVVGGRETQYF. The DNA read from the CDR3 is TGCAGTGCTCTCCCGGTAGTTGGCGGGCGAGAGACG.

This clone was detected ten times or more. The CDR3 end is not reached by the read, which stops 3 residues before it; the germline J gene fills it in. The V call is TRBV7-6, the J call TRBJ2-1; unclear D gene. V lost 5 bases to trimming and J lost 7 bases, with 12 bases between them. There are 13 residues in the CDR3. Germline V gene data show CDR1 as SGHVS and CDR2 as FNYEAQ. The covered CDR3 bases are TGTGCCAGCAGCCCCCAAACAGAGAATGAG. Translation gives CASSPQTENE. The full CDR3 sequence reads CASSPQTENEQFF.

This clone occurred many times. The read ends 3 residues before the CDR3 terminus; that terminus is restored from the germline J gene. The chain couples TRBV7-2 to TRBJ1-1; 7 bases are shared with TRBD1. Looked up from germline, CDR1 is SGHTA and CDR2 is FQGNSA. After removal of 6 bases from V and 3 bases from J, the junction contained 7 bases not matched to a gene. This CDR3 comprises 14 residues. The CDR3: CASREGALDTEAFF. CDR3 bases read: TGTGCCAGCAGGGAGGGGGCGCTGGACACTGAA.

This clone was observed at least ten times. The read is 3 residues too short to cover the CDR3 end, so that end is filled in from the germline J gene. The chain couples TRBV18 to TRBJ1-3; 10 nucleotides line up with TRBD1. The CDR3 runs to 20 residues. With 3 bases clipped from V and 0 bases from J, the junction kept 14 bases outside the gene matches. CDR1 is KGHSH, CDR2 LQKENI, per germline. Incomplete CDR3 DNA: TGTGCCAGCTCACCCTTGGCGGGACAGGGGCCCGCAAGCTCTGGAAACACC. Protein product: CASSPLAGQGPASSGNT. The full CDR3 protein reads CASSPLAGQGPASSGNTIYF. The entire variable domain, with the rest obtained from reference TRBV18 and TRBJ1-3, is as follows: NAGVMQNPRHLVRRRGQEARLRCSPMKGHSHVYWYRQLPEEGLKFMVYLQKENIIDESGMPKERFSAEFPKEGPSILRIQQVVRGDSAAYFCASSPLAGQGPASSGNTIYFGEGSWLTVV.

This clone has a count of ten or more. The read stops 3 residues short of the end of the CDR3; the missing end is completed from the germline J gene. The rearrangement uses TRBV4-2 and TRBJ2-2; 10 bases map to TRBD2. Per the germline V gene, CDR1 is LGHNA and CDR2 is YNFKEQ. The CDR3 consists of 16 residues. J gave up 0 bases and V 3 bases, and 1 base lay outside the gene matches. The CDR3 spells CASSHTSGANTGELFF. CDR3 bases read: TGTGCCAGCAGCCATACTAGCGGGGCGAACACCGGGGAG.

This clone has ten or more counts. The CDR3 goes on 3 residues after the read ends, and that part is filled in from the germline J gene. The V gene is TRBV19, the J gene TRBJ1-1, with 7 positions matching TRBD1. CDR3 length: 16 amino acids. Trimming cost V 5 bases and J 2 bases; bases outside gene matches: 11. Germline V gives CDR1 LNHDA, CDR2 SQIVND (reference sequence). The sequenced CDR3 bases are TGTGCCAGTAGTTCGACGGGACAGTCTATTAACACTGAA. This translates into CASSSTGQSINTE. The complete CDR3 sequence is CASSSTGQSINTEAFF.